This TCR beta chain was sequenced in a study of graft-versus-host responses after intestinal transplantation. Study overall: Multivisceral, liver-intestinal, or isolated intestinal grafts were transplanted into recipients. Every transplant recipient was induced with anti-thymocyte globulin, then maintained on tacrolimus and steroids for two to four years.

Overall study findings and caveats: After transplant, early declines in HvG clones were associated with peak levels of circulating GvH clones. Individuals carrying graft-donor T cell macrochimerism showed high graft-versus-host to host-versus-graft clonal ratios in allografts.

Germline CDR1 reads LNHDA; CDR2 reads SQIVND (reference sequence). CDR3 length equals 16 residues. V lost 3 bases to trimming and J lost 2 bases, with 17 bases between them. The protocol was immunoSEQ multiplex PCR, while the TCRdb copy is restricted to in-frame clones and leaves out a portion. The repertoire holds around 110,000 clones, with roughly 87% as singletons. This clone was seen once. Its antigen is still unknown. The origin of this receptor is a human donor who was the organ donor for an intestinal transplant. The sample here was unstimulated CD4+ T cells sorted from spleen or lymph node cells, taken before transplant. The chain couples TRBV19 to TRBJ2-7; D is unresolved. The CDR3 spells CASSMLRARLPYEQYF. Written as DNA, the CDR3 is TGTGCCAGTAGTATGTTACGGGCGCGGCTCCCCTACGAGCAGTACTTC.